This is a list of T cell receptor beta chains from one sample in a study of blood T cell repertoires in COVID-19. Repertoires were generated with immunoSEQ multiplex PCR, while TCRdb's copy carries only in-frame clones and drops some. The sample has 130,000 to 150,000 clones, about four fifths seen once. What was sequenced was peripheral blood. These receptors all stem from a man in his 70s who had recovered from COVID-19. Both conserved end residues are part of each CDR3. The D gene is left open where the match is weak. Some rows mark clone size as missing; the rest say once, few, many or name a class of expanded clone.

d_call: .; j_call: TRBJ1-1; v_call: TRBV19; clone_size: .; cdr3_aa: CASSYVWEGRDGAFF; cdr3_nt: TGTGCCAGTAGTTATGTTTGGGAGGGCCGTGATGGAGCTTTCTTT
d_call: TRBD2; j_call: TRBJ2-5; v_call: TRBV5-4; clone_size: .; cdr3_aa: CASSRKTSGGHQETQYF; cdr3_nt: TGTGCCAGCAGCCGAAAGACTAGCGGGGGCCACCAAGAGACCCAGTACTTC
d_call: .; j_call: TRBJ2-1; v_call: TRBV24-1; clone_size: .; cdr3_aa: CATSDGDSGTYNEQFF; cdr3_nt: TGTGCCACCAGTGACGGTGACAGTGGGACCTACAATGAGCAGTTCTTC
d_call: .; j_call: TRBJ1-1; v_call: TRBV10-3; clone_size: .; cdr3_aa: CAISLGDMNTEAFF; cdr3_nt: TGTGCCATCAGTCTGGGGGACATGAACACTGAAGCTTTCTTT
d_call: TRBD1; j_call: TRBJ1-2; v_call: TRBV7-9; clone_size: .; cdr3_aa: CASSLGQGLPWSGYTF; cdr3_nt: TGTGCCAGCAGCCTCGGACAGGGGCTCCCGTGGAGTGGCTACACCTTC
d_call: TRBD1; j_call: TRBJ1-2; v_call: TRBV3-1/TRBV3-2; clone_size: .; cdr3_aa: CASSQQGTGVGYTF; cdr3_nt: TGTGCCAGCAGCCAACAGGGGACAGGGGTCGGCTACACCTTC
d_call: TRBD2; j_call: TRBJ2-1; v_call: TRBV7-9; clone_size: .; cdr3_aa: CASSFLLAGVGNEQFF; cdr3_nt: TGTGCCAGCAGCTTCCTACTAGCGGGAGTAGGAAATGAGCAGTTCTTC
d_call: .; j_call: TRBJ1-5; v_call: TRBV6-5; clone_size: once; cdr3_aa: CASSDTFGNQPQHF; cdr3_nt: TGTGCCAGCTCCGATACATTTGGCAATCAGCCCCAGCATTTT
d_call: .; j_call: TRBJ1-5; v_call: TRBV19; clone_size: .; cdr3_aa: CASSARGSGDQPQHF; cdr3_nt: TGTGCCAGTAGTGCCAGGGGTTCGGGTGATCAGCCCCAGCATTTT
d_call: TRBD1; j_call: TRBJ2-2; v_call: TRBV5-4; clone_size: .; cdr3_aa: CASSRTQGGGPGELFF; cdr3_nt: TGTGCCAGCAGCCGAACACAGGGGGGCGGGCCCGGGGAGCTGTTTTTT
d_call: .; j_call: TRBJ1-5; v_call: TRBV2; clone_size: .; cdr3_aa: CASSAGGSWGYQPQHF; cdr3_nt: TGTGCCAGCAGTGCCGGAGGGAGTTGGGGGTATCAGCCCCAGCATTTT
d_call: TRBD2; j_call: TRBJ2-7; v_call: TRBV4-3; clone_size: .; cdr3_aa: CASSQDVTAGGSLYEQYF; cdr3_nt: TGCGCCAGCAGCCAAGATGTGACAGCGGGGGGGAGTCTTTACGAGCAGTACTTC
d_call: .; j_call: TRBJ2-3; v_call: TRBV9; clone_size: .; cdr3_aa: CASSVAVRGTDTQYF; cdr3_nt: TGTGCCAGCAGCGTAGCTGTCAGGGGCACAGATACGCAGTATTTT
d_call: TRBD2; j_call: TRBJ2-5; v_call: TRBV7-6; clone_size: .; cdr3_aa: CASSKGTSGRARGETQYF; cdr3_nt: TGTGCCAGCAGCAAAGGGACTAGCGGGAGGGCGAGGGGAGAGACCCAGTACTTC
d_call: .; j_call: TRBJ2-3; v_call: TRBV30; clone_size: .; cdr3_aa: CAWAVTDTQYF; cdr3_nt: TGTGCCTGGGCTGTCACAGATACGCAGTATTTT
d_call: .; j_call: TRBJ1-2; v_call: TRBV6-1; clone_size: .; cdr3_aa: CASSEASGGGYTF; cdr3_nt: TGTGCCAGCAGTGAAGCTTCGGGGGGTGGCTACACCTTC
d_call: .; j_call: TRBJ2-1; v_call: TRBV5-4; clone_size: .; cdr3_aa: CASSLDPGGGGNEQFF; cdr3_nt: TGTGCCAGCAGCTTGGACCCGGGGGGCGGGGGTAATGAGCAGTTCTTC
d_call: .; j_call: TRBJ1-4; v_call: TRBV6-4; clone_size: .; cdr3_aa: CASDTSTPGGFF; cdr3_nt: TGTGCCAGCGATACCTCTACCCCGGGTGGTTTTTTT
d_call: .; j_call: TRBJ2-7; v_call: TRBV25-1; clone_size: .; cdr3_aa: CASFGPSGLSYEQYF; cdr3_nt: TGTGCCAGCTTCGGGCCCAGCGGACTTTCCTACGAGCAGTACTTC
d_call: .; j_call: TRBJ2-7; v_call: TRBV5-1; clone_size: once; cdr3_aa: CASSRSGRQSYEQYF; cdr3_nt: TGCGCCAGCAGCCGGTCAGGGAGGCAAAGCTACGAGCAGTACTTC
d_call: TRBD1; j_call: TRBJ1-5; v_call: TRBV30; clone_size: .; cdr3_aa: CAWSPTGVGQPQHF; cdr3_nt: TGTGCCTGGAGTCCTACAGGGGTGGGTCAGCCCCAGCATTTT
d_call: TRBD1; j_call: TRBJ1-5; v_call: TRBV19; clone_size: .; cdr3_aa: CASSTGGVQPQHF; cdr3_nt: TGTGCCAGTAGTACAGGGGGCGTACAGCCCCAGCATTTT
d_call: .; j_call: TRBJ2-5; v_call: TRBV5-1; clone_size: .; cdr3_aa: CASSSWFGSGETQYF; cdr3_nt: TGCGCCAGCAGCTCCTGGTTTGGGTCCGGGGAGACCCAGTACTTC
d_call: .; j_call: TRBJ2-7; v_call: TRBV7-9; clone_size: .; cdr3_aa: CASSISGTTSYEQYF; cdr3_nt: TGTGCCAGCAGCATATCCGGGACAACCTCCTACGAGCAGTACTTC
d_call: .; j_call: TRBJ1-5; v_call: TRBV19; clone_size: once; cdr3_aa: CASSIEGGGRNQPQHF; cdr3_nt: TGTGCCAGTAGTATTGAAGGGGGGGGTAGGAATCAGCCCCAGCATTTT
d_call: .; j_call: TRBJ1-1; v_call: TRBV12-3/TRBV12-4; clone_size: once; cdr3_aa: CASSFDRNTEAFF; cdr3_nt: TGTGCCAGCAGTTTCGACAGGAACACTGAAGCTTTCTTT
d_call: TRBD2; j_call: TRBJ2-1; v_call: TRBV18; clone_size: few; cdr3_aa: CASSRTSGWYNEQFF; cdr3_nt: TGTGCCAGCTCACGGACTAGCGGGTGGTACAATGAGCAGTTCTTC
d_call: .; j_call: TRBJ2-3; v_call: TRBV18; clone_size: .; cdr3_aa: CASSRRGSTDTQYF; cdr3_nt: TGTGCCAGCTCGCGTAGGGGGAGCACAGATACGCAGTATTTT
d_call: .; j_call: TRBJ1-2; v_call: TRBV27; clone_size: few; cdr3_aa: CASRRQAGYGYTF; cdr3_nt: TGTGCCAGCAGACGACAGGCGGGCTATGGCTACACCTTC
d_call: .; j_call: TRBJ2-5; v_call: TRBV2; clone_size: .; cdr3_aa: CASSRTQETQYF; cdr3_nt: TGTGCCAGCAGCAGGACTCAAGAGACCCAGTACTTC
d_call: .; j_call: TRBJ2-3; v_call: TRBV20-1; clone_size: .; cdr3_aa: CSASMAVYTDTQYF; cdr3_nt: TGCAGTGCTAGTATGGCAGTATATACAGATACGCAGTATTTT
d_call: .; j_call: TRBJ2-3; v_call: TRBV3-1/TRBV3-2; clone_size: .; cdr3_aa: CASSQKRLASTDTQYF; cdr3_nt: TGTGCCAGCAGCCAAAAGCGGCTAGCGAGCACAGATACGCAGTATTTT
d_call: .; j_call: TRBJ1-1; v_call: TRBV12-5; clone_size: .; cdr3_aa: CASGLGSGIMNTEAFF; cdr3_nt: TGTGCTAGTGGTTTGGGTTCAGGGATCATGAACACTGAAGCTTTCTTT
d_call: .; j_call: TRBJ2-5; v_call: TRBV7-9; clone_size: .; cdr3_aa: CASSSDRDSGETQYF; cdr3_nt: TGTGCCAGCAGCTCAGATCGGGATTCTGGGGAGACCCAGTACTTC
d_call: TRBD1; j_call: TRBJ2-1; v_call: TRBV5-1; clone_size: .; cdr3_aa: CASSAGTDYNEQFF; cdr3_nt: TGCGCCAGCAGCGCCGGGACAGATTACAATGAGCAGTTCTTC
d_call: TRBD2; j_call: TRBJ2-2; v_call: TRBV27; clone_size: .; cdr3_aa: CASSLIAGVGTGELFF; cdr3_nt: TGTGCCAGCAGTCTAATAGCGGGAGTTGGCACCGGGGAGCTGTTTTTT
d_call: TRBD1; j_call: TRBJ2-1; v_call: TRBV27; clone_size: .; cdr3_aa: CASSLADRGNEQFF; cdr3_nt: TGTGCCAGCAGTCTGGCCGACAGGGGCAATGAGCAGTTCTTC
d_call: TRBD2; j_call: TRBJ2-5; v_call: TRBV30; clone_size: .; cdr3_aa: CAWSFGGTETQYF; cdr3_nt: TGTGCCTGGAGCTTCGGGGGGACAGAGACCCAGTACTTC
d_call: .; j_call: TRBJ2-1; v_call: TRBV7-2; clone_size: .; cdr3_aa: CASSFDSLYYNEQFF; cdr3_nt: TGTGCCAGCAGCTTTGATAGCCTATATTACAATGAGCAGTTCTTC
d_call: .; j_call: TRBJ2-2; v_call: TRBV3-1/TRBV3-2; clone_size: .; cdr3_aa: CASSQEAGLFNTGELFF; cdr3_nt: TGTGCCAGCAGCCAAGAGGCGGGACTTTTCAACACCGGGGAGCTGTTTTTT
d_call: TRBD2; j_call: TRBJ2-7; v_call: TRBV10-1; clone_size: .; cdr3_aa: CASSESAGEPYEQYF; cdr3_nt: TGCGCCAGCAGTGAATCAGCGGGAGAACCGTACGAGCAGTACTTC
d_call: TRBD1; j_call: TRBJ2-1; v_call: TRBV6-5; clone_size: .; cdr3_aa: CASSRDSSSYNEQFF; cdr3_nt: TGTGCCAGCAGTCGGGACAGTAGCTCCTACAATGAGCAGTTCTTC
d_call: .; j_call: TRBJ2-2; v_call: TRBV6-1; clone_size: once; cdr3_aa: CASSEAGLNTGELFF; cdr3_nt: TGTGCCAGCAGTGAAGCGGGGCTTAACACCGGGGAGCTGTTTTTT
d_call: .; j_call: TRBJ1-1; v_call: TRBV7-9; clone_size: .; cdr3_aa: CASSAWTENTEAFF; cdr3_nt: TGTGCCAGCAGCGCCTGGACAGAGAACACTGAAGCTTTCTTT
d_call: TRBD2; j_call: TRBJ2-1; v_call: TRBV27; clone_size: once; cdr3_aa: CASSPLAGKYNEQFF; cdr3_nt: TGTGCCAGCAGTCCCCTAGCGGGAAAATACAATGAGCAGTTCTTC
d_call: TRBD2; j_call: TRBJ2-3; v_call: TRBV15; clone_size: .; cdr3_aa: CATSRDITSGNSDTQYF; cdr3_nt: TGTGCCACCAGCAGAGATATCACTAGCGGGAATTCAGATACGCAGTATTTT
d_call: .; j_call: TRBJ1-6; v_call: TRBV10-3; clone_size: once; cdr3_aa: CAIRGGVNSPLHF; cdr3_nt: TGTGCCATCAGGGGAGGGGTCAATTCACCCCTCCACTTT
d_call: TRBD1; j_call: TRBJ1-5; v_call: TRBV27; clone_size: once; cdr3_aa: CASRTSGQNNQPQHF; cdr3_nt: TGTGCCAGCAGGACCTCGGGACAGAATAATCAGCCCCAGCATTTT
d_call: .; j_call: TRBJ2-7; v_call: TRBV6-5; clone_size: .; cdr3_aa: CASRLPGGYEQYF; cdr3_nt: TGTGCCAGCAGACTGCCCGGGGGATACGAGCAGTACTTC
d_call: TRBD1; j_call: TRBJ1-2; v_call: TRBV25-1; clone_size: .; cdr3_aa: CASSEGGTGYGYTF; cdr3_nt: TGTGCCAGCAGTGAAGGGGGGACAGGGTATGGCTACACCTTC
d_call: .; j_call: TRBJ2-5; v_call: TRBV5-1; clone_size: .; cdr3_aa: CASSLLGTLQETQYF; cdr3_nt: TGCGCCAGCAGCTTGCTTGGGACACTCCAAGAGACCCAGTACTTC
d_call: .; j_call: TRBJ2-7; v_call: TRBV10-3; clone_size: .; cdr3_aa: CAISDQGEQYF; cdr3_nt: TGTGCCATCAGTGATCAGGGTGAGCAGTACTTC
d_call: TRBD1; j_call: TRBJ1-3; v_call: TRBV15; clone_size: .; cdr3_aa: CATRAGTGDFTGNTIYF; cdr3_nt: TGTGCCACCAGGGCCGGGACAGGGGATTTTACTGGAAACACCATATATTTT